A selection of T cell receptor beta chains follows, all from one sample in a study of radiotherapy plus CTLA-4 blockade in lung cancer. This table comes from immunoSEQ multiplex PCR, and its TCRdb copy is limited to in-frame clones, with some not included. The sample includes tens of thousands of clones, more than 75% of them seen just once. Sequenced here: peripheral blood, sampled from a patient treated with radiotherapy plus ipilimumab. Every receptor here comes from a human donor with non-small cell lung cancer who had a complete response to radiotherapy plus ipilimumab. CDR3s include the opening cysteine and the closing phenylalanine or tryptophan. The D gene is left open where the match is weak. Expanded clones are given a class, and other clones once, few, many or no size at all.

14	TRBJ1-6	few	TRBV5-1	NA	CASSQGQMNSPLHF	TGCGCCAGCAGCCAAGGGCAGATGAATTCACCCCTCCACTTT
16	TRBJ2-5	NA	TRBV5-1	NA	CASRAEGGPLRETQYF	TGCGCCAGCCGAGCGGAGGGCGGGCCACTTCGAGAGACCCAGTACTTC
15	TRBJ1-5	NA	TRBV7-2	TRBD1	CASSPGTGFDQPQHF	TGTGCCAGCAGCCCCGGGACAGGGTTTGATCAGCCCCAGCATTTT
15	TRBJ1-4	NA	TRBV29-1	NA	CSVEGEVLSGQKLFF	TGCAGCGTTGAAGGCGAGGTCCTCAGCGGGCAAAAACTGTTTTTT
14	TRBJ2-2	NA	TRBV6-5	NA	CASSSAGVTGELFF	TGTGCCAGCAGTTCGGCAGGGGTCACCGGGGAGCTGTTTTTT
16	TRBJ1-2	few	TRBV14	TRBD1	CASSQELGQGPRGYTF	TGTGCCAGCAGCCAGGAACTTGGACAGGGGCCAAGGGGCTACACCTTC
15	TRBJ2-4	NA	TRBV9	NA	CASSRASDPRDIQYF	TGTGCCAGCAGTCGAGCATCGGACCCTCGAGACATTCAGTACTTC
15	TRBJ1-5	NA	TRBV10-3	NA	CAISESGVSNQPQHF	TGTGCCATCAGTGAGTCGGGCGTAAGCAATCAGCCCCAGCATTTT
15	TRBJ1-5	NA	TRBV2	NA	CASRGPPRGNQPQHF	TGTGCCAGCAGAGGGCCCCCAAGGGGCAATCAGCCCCAGCATTTT
13	TRBJ2-4	NA	TRBV15	NA	CATSSGASNIQYF	TGTGCCACCAGCAGTGGGGCAAGCAACATTCAGTACTTC
13	TRBJ2-5	NA	TRBV19	TRBD1	CASSIGDRETQYF	TGTGCCAGTAGTATAGGGGACAGGGAGACCCAGTACTTC
16	TRBJ1-4	NA	TRBV18	TRBD1	CASSQPRGPFNEKLFF	TGTGCCAGCTCACAGCCCAGGGGGCCCTTTAATGAAAAACTGTTTTTT
14	TRBJ2-5	NA	TRBV7-2	NA	CASSLASLRETQYF	TGTGCCAGCAGCTTAGCGAGCCTCCGGGAGACCCAGTACTTC
15	TRBJ1-1	NA	TRBV7-9	NA	CASSLDGGRNTEAFF	TGTGCCAGCAGCTTAGATGGGGGTCGGAACACTGAAGCTTTCTTT
18	TRBJ2-3	NA	TRBV7-2	TRBD2	CASSLAGGSWGKTDTQYF	TGTGCCAGCAGCTTAGCAGGCGGGAGTTGGGGTAAGACAGATACGCAGTATTTT
15	TRBJ1-1	NA	TRBV7-9	NA	CASSLKGGLNTEAFF	TGTGCCAGCAGCTTGAAAGGGGGTTTGAACACTGAAGCTTTCTTT
16	TRBJ1-2	NA	TRBV18	NA	CASSPLYSGANYGYTF	TGTGCCAGCTCACCGCTCTACAGCGGAGCTAACTATGGCTACACCTTC
15	TRBJ2-5	NA	TRBV27	NA	CASERAGGGRETQYF	TGTGCCAGCGAAAGGGCCGGGGGAGGTAGAGAGACCCAGTACTTC
13	TRBJ1-2	NA	TRBV7-2	NA	CASSARGPYGYTF	TGTGCCAGCAGCGCCCGGGGGCCCTATGGCTACACCTTC
13	TRBJ1-5	NA	TRBV19	NA	CASSQDSNQPQHF	TGTGCCAGTAGTCAAGATAGCAATCAGCCCCAGCATTTT
14	TRBJ1-2	NA	TRBV6-1	NA	CASSEREGTYGYTF	TGTGCCAGCAGTGAAAGGGAGGGGACCTATGGCTACACCTTC
16	TRBJ2-2	NA	TRBV5-1	TRBD2	CASSPGLAGVGGELFF	TGCGCCAGCAGCCCCGGACTAGCGGGAGTAGGCGGGGAGCTGTTTTTT
16	TRBJ2-4	NA	TRBV12-5	TRBD1	CASGLTQGQGGNIQYF	TGTGCTAGTGGTTTGACCCAAGGACAGGGTGGAAACATTCAGTACTTC
13	TRBJ1-1	NA	TRBV5-1	NA	CASSSGGDTEAFF	TGCGCCAGTTCGTCGGGGGGCGACACTGAAGCTTTCTTT
17	TRBJ2-1	NA	TRBV4-3	NA	CASSPGGMRSSYNEQFF	TGCGCCAGCAGCCCAGGGGGGATGCGGAGCTCCTACAATGAGCAGTTCTTC
16	TRBJ1-1	NA	TRBV7-9	NA	CASSFYRGIGDTEAFF	TGTGCCAGCAGCTTCTACCGGGGGATTGGGGACACTGAAGCTTTCTTT
14	TRBJ1-2	NA	TRBV27	NA	CASSPPGANYGYTF	TGTGCCAGCAGCCCCCCAGGGGCTAACTATGGCTACACCTTC
16	TRBJ1-5	NA	TRBV5-5	TRBD1	CASSNAGTGFRQPQHF	TGTGCCAGCAGCAACGCCGGGACAGGGTTTCGTCAGCCCCAGCATTTT
19	TRBJ2-4	NA	TRBV5-1	NA	CASSFSGGAPGEAKNIQYF	TGCGCCAGCAGCTTTTCGGGCGGAGCCCCGGGGGAAGCCAAAAACATTCAGTACTTC
13	TRBJ1-2	NA	TRBV27	NA	CASSPWGLYGYTF	TGTGCCAGCAGCCCGTGGGGACTCTATGGCTACACCTTC
18	TRBJ2-3	once	TRBV7-6	TRBD2	CASSLKSGGQLSTDTLYF	TGTGCCAGCAGCTTAAAAAGCGGGGGCCAATTAAGCACAGATACGCTGTATTTT
11	TRBJ2-5	NA	TRBV30	NA	CAWSVQETQYF	TGTGCCTGGAGTGTCCAAGAGACCCAGTACTTC
13	TRBJ1-1	NA	TRBV18	NA	CASSPRGNTEAFF	TGTGCCAGCTCACCCCGGGGTAACACTGAAGCTTTCTTT
13	TRBJ2-4	NA	TRBV19	TRBD1	CASSSGDRYIQYF	TGTGCCAGTAGTAGTGGGGACAGGTACATTCAGTACTTC
14	TRBJ2-3	few	TRBV27	NA	CASSPRTTTDTQYF	TGTGCCAGCAGTCCCCGGACTACCACAGATACGCAGTATTTT
15	TRBJ2-1	NA	TRBV28	NA	CASRLAVPSYNEQFF	TGTGCCAGCAGGTTAGCGGTACCCTCCTACAATGAGCAGTTCTTC
14	TRBJ1-4	NA	TRBV30	NA	CAWSVKGSLEKLFF	TGTGCCTGGAGTGTAAAGGGTAGTTTGGAAAAACTGTTTTTT
13	TRBJ2-1	NA	TRBV7-6	NA	CASSLALGTEQFF	TGTGCCAGCAGCTTAGCGTTGGGGACAGAGCAGTTCTTC
15	TRBJ1-3	NA	TRBV6-5	TRBD1	CASSPGGDSGNAIYF	TGTGCCAGCAGTCCAGGGGGTGACTCTGGAAACGCCATATATTTT
16	TRBJ2-4	NA	TRBV30	NA	CAWSRVGEIAKNIQYF	TGTGCCTGGTCCCGTGTGGGGGAAATAGCCAAAAACATTCAGTACTTC
15	TRBJ2-1	NA	TRBV12-5	NA	CASGLPQAVPSEQFF	TGTGCTAGTGGTTTGCCCCAGGCCGTGCCCAGTGAGCAGTTCTTC
12	TRBJ1-5	NA	TRBV7-8	NA	CASSLGAGTQHF	TGTGCCAGCAGCTTAGGGGCCGGGACCCAGCATTTT